The TCR beta chain under discussion was sequenced for a study of T cell responses to AZD1222 COVID-19 vaccine. Study-level findings and limits: Spike-specific TCR breadth and depth went up after people got two AZD1222 doses. Researchers report vaccine-associated CD4 TCRs spanning spike, with dominance at 160-218 and 743-854. Clonal diversity may have been underestimated in mostly white British donors.

TCRdb keeps only in-frame clones here, not all; method: immunoSEQ multiplex PCR. Here the sample spans some 150,000 clones, approximately 91% being singletons. There are 15 residues in the CDR3. Germline V gene sequence: CDR1 SGHKS, CDR2 YYEKEE (reference sequence). V lost 2 bases to trimming and J lost 6 bases; unmatched junction nucleotides: 10. This clone came up once. What it binds is unknown. The chain couples TRBV5-5 to TRBJ1-2; TRBD1 aligns across 7 bases. This sequence was found in an adult in good health. The sample in question was peripheral blood, obtained on day 0 of AZD1222 vaccination. The CDR3 sequence: CASSLGGRVMNGYTF. CDR3 DNA sequence: TGTGCCAGCAGCTTAGGGGGCAGGGTGATGAATGGCTACACCTTC.